This T cell receptor beta chain appears in the sequencing data of a study of OX40 agonist ivuxolimab in advanced cancers. Study at large: A history of anti-PD-1, anti-PD-L1 or anti-CTLA-4 therapy was acceptable, and approximately 41% had some.

The CDR3 contains 16 residues. Germline trimming cut 4 bases from V and 3 bases from J; bases unmatched to any gene: 9. Per the germline V gene, CDR1 is MNHEY and CDR2 is SMNVEV (reference sequence). Method: immunoSEQ multiplex PCR; TCRdb's copy keeps in-frame clones and lacks some. The sample lists about 99,000 clones; more than 95% were seen once. Blood draws occurred at baseline, cycle 4 day 1, and cycle 7 day 1. The rearrangement joins TRBV27 to TRBJ1-2; 9 positions agree with TRBD1. The TCR sequence derives from an adult with an advanced solid tumor such as melanoma, head and neck, liver or kidney cancer. Here the sequenced sample was CD4+ or CD8+ T cells sorted from blood, taken in a trial of the OX40 agonist ivuxolimab. The CDR3 loop is CASSYQTGGGYYGYTF. In DNA, the CDR3 is TGTGCCAGCAGTTACCAGACAGGGGGGGGCTACTATGGCTACACCTTC.